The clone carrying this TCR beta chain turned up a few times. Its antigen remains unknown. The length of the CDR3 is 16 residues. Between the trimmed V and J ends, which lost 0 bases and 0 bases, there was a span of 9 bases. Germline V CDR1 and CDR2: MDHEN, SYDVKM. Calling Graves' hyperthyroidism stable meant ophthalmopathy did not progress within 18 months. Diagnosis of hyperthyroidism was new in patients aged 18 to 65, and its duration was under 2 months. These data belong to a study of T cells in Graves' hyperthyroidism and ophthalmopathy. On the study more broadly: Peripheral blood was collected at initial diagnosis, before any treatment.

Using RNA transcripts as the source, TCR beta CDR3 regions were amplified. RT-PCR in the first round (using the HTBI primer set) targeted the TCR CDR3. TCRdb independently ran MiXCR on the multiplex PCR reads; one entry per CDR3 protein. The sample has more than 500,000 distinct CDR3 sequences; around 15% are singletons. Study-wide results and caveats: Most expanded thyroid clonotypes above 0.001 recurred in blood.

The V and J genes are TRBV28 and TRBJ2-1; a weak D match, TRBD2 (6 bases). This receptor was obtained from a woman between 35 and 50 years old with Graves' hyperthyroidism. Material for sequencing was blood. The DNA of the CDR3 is TGTGCCAGCAGTTTATGGCGGGACGGCTCCTACAATGAGCAGTTCTTC. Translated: CASSLWRDGSYNEQFF.